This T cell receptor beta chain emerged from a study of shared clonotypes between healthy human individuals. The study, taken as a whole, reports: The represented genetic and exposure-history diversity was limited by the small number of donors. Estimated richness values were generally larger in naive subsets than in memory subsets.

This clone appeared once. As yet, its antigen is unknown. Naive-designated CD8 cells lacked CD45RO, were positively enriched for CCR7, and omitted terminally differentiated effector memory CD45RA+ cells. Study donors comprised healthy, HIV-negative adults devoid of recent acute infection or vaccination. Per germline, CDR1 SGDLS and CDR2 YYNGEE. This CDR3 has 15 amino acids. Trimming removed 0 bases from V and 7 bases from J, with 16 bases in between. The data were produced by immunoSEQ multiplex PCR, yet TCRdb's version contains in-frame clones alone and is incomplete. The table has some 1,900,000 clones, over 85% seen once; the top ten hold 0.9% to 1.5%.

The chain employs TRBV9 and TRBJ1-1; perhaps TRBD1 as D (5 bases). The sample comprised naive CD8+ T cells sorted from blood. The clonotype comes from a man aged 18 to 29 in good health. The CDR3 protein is CASSVDGTGNDEAFF. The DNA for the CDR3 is TGTGCCAGCAGCGTAGATGGGACGGGAAATGATGAAGCTTTCTTT.